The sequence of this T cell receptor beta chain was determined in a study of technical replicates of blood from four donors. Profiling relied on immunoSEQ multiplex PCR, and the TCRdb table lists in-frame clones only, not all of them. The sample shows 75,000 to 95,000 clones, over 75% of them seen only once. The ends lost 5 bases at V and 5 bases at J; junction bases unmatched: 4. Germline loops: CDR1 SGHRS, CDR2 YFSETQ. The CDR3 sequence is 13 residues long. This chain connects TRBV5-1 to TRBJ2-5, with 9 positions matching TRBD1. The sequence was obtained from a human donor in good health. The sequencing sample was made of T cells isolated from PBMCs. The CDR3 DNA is TGCGCCAGCAGTTCAGGACAGGGGGAGACCCAGTACTTC. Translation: CASSSGQGETQYF.